Below are 16 T cell receptor beta chains sequenced from a single sample in a study of blood T cell repertoires in COVID-19. Sequenced by immunoSEQ multiplex PCR; TCRdb stores in-frame clones only, minus some. The sample records about 150,000 clones, around 89% being singletons. Sequenced: peripheral blood. Source of these receptors: a woman aged 40 to 50 with acute or convalescent COVID-19.

The V gene is TRBV4-2, the J gene TRBJ2-4; D might be TRBD2 (5 bases). The CDR3 totals 17 residues. CDR1 LGHNA and CDR2 YNFKEQ come from the germline V gene. V lost 0 bases to trimming and J lost 5 bases, with 17 bases between them. As DNA, the CDR3 is TGTGCCAGCAGCCAAGATCCTTTGAGGGTAGGGCAAAACATTCAGTACTTC. This gives the protein CASSQDPLRVGQNIQYF.

The V gene is TRBV18, the J gene TRBJ2-2; TRBD1 matches at 8 bases. The germline V gene encodes CDR1 KGHSH and CDR2 LQKENI. V shed 5 bases and J 6 bases; nucleotides not matched to a gene: 8. CDR3 length equals 15 residues. This CDR3 reads CASSYAGGEPGELFF. CDR3 DNA sequence: TGTGCCAGCTCATACGCAGGGGGCGAACCCGGGGAGCTGTTTTTT.

This chain joins TRBV19 and TRBJ2-1; D unclear. Germline V gene lookup returns CDR1 LNHDA and CDR2 SQIVND (reference sequence). The CDR3 is 16 residues long. Trimming shortened V by 3 bases and J by 0 bases, and 12 bases separated the two germline ends. The CDR3 region is CASSIEAVSSYNEQFF. The CDR3 region has the DNA TGTGCCAGTAGTATCGAGGCGGTGAGCTCCTACAATGAGCAGTTCTTC.

This rearrangement joins TRBV19 to TRBJ2-3; 9 bases are shared with TRBD2. Losses at the gene ends were 3 bases for V and 3 bases for J; bases not matched to a gene: 4. CDR1 and CDR2 (germline): LNHDA, SQIVND (reference sequence). This CDR3 spans 15 amino acids. CDR3 residues: CASSIGLAGTDTQYF. The CDR3, as DNA: TGTGCCAGTAGTATCGGTCTAGCGGGGACAGATACGCAGTATTTT.

The chain is built from TRBV19 and TRBJ1-5; maybe TRBD1 (5 bases). The germline CDR1 and CDR2 sequences are LNHDA and SQIVND (reference sequence). This CDR3 region has 17 residues. The V end was cut by 4 bases, the J end by 0 bases, with 16 bases between. The CDR3 DNA is TGTGCCAGTAGTAAGGGGCAGAAGGACTATAGCAATCAGCCCCAGCATTTT. Amino acid sequence: CASSKGQKDYSNQPQHF. The entire variable domain, with the rest obtained from reference TRBV19 and TRBJ1-5, is as follows: DGGITQSPKYLFRKEGQNVTLSCEQNLNHDAMYWYRQDPGQGLRLIYYSQIVNDFQKGDIAEGYSVSREKKESFPLTVTSAQKNPTAFYLCASSKGQKDYSNQPQHFGDGTRLSIL.

CDR3 loop: CASSIKQGFAYGYTF. CDR3 in DNA: TGTGCCAGTAGTATAAAACAGGGGTTTGCCTATGGCTACACCTTC. The rearrangement uses TRBV19 and TRBJ1-2; 7 positions agree with TRBD1. From germline, CDR1 is LNHDA and CDR2 SQIVND (reference sequence). Trimming at V came to 2 bases and at J to 4 bases, leaving 7 bases not matched to a gene. The CDR3 loop spans 15 amino acids.

The V gene is TRBV3-1 (or the pseudogene TRBV3-2), the J gene TRBJ2-3; 10 bases align to TRBD2. This CDR3 comprises 19 residues. In germline, CDR1 is LGHDT, CDR2 YNNKEL (reference sequence). V lost 1 base to trimming and J lost 2 bases; unmatched junction nucleotides: 12. Here the CDR3 reads CASSQVGRGTSVLTDTQYF. CDR3 sequence (DNA): TGTGCCAGCAGCCAAGTGGGACGGGGGACTAGCGTCCTCACAGATACGCAGTATTTT.

This sequence joins TRBV2 and TRBJ2-5, with 8 bases that match TRBD1. Unmatched junction bases numbered 11, after V lost 4 bases and J lost 4 bases. CDR3 size: 16 residues. From germline, CDR1 is SNHLY and CDR2 FYNNEI. The CDR3 region has the DNA TGTGCCAGCAGTGCCAATTACGGGACAGGTGGAGAGACCCAGTACTTC. This codes for CASSANYGTGGETQYF.

The chain recombines TRBV27 with TRBJ2-3, with D hard to call. Per germline, CDR1 MNHEY and CDR2 SMNVEV (reference sequence). The CDR3 covers 14 residues. Trimming took off 0 bases at V and 3 bases at J, with 7 bases between the two ends. The CDR3 is CASSLSLGTDTQYF. CDR3 sequence (DNA): TGTGCCAGCAGTTTATCGCTAGGAACAGATACGCAGTATTTT.

This clone was seen just once. At one end, the junction sequence differs from germline, possibly due to a read error. The J gene is TRBJ2-7, the V gene TRBV4-1; 8 nucleotides line up with TRBD1. The CDR3 totals 16 residues. CDR1 and CDR2 from the germline V gene are MGHRA and YSYEKL. CDR3 residues: CASSQATGVFSHEQYF. Here the CDR3 DNA reads TGCGCCAGCAGCCAAGCGACAGGGGTGTTCTCCCACGAGCAGTACTTC.

The chain couples TRBV5-1 to TRBJ2-2; 7 positions match TRBD2. The ends lost 2 bases at V and 0 bases at J; junction bases unmatched: 4. The CDR3 has 16 residues. Germline assignment: CDR1 SGHRS and CDR2 YFSETQ. The CDR3 protein is CASSLGSGANTGELFF. CDR3 DNA: TGCGCCAGCAGCTTAGGGAGCGGGGCGAACACCGGGGAGCTGTTTTTT. The entire variable domain, with the rest obtained from reference TRBV5-1 and TRBJ2-2, is as follows: KAGVTQTPRYLIKTRGQQVTLSCSPISGHRSVSWYQQTPGQGLQFLFEYFSETQRNKGNFPGRFSGRQFSNSRSEMNVSTLELGDSALYLCASSLGSGANTGELFFGEGSRLTVL.

The V call is TRBV3-1 (or the pseudogene TRBV3-2), the J call TRBJ1-1; TRBD1 might be the D (6 bases). V was trimmed by 4 bases and J by 4 bases, leaving 16 bases between them. The length of the CDR3 is 15 residues. Germline loops: CDR1 LGHDT, CDR2 YNNKEL (reference sequence). This CDR3 reads CASSPTGTRTTEAFF. CDR3 DNA: TGTGCCAGCAGCCCTACCGGGACAAGGACCACTGAAGCTTTCTTT.

The chain uses TRBV11-2 and TRBJ2-3; D uncertain. Trimming left V 5 bases short and J 1 base short, with 10 bases between. Germline CDR1 SGHAT, CDR2 FQNNGV. CDR3 size: 14 residues. CDR3 in DNA: TGTGCCAGCAGCAACTCGGGTGGCACAGATACGCAGTATTTT. This codes for CASSNSGGTDTQYF.

The chain uses TRBV9 and TRBJ2-5, with 9 bases matching TRBD2. Germline lookup yields CDR1 SGDLS and CDR2 YYNGEE. The CDR3 has 15 residues. V lost 3 bases, J lost 2 bases, and 5 bases stayed unmatched. The CDR3 loop is CASSARLAEQETQYF. The CDR3 coding sequence is TGTGCCAGCAGCGCTCGACTAGCGGAACAAGAGACCCAGTACTTC.

This clone was observed once. This chain uses TRBV19 with TRBJ2-1; maybe TRBD1 (5 bases). Germline values: CDR1 LNHDA, CDR2 SQIVND (reference sequence). The CDR3 extends over 15 amino acids. Trimming cost V 4 bases and J 4 bases, with 14 bases left between them. The CDR3 here is CASSNGRVGYNEQFF. The CDR3 DNA reads TGTGCCAGTAGTAACGGCAGGGTGGGGTACAATGAGCAGTTCTTC.

The sample holds a few counts of this clone. This chain links TRBV19 with TRBJ2-1; 13 bases match TRBD2. V shed 6 bases and J 10 bases; nucleotides not matched to a gene: 15. There are 17 residues in the CDR3. Germline CDR1 is LNHDA and CDR2 is SQIVND (reference sequence). CDR3: CASSGLAGDPLGWEQFF. The CDR3 coding sequence is TGTGCCAGTAGCGGACTAGCGGGGGACCCCTTAGGGTGGGAGCAGTTCTTC.